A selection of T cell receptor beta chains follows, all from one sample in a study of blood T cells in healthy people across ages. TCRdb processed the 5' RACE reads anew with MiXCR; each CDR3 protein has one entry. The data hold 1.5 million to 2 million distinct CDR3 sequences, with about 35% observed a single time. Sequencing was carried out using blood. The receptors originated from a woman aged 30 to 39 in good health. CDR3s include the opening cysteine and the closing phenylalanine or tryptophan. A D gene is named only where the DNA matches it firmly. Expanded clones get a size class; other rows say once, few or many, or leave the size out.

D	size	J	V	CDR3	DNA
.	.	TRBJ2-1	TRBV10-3	CAISEYRDNEQFF	TGTGCCATCAGTGAGTACAGGGACAATGAGCAGTTCTTC
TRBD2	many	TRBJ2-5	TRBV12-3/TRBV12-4	CASSLTSGGETQYF	TGTGCCAGCAGTTTAACTAGCGGCGGGGAGACCCAGTACTTC
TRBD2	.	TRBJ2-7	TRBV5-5	CASSPLYSGNDNSYEQYF	TGTGCCAGCAGCCCCCTTTATAGCGGGAACGATAATTCCTACGAGCAGTACTTC
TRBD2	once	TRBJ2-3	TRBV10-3	CAISDELAGGRTDTQYF	TGTGCCATCAGCGACGAACTAGCGGGGGGAAGGACAGATACGCAGTATTTT
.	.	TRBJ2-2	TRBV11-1	CASSLESPTGELFF	TGTGCCAGCAGCTTAGAGTCACCGACGGGGGAGCTGTTTTTT
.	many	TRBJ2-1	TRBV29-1	CSVEPAKEQFF	TGCAGCGTCGAGCCCGCTAAAGAGCAGTTCTTC
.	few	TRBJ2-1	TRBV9	CASSPEGPPGEQFF	TGTGCCAGCAGCCCCGAGGGACCACCCGGTGAGCAGTTCTTC
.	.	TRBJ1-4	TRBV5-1	CASSRGRNVRGEKLFF	TGCGCCAGCAGCCGTGGACGTAACGTCAGAGGGGAAAAACTGTTTTTT
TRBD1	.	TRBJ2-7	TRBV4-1	CASSQDVGTGSYEQYF	TGCGCCAGCAGCCAAGATGTGGGGACAGGCTCCTACGAGCAGTACTTC
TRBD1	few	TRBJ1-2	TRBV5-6	CASSFRGGASGYTF	TGTGCCAGCAGCTTCCGAGGGGGCGCTTCGGGCTACACCTTC
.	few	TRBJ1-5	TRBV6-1	CASRPGHNQPQHF	TGTGCCAGCAGGCCGGGACACAATCAGCCCCAGCATTTT
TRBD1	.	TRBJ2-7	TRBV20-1	CSARGQGPGLDDQYF	TGCAGTGCACGGGGACAGGGTCCCGGTTTGGATGACCAGTACTTC
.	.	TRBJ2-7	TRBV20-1	CSASYGGYEQYF	TGCAGTGCTAGTTACGGGGGATACGAGCAGTACTTC
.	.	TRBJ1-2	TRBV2	CASSEDQGGYGYTF	TGTGCCAGCAGTGAAGATCAGGGTGGATATGGCTACACCTTC
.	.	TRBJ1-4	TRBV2	CASRVTENEKLFF	TGTGCCAGCAGGGTGACAGAGAATGAAAAACTGTTTTTT
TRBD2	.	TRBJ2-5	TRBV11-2	CVSSHPRGGSRANRGEQYF	TGTGTCAGCAGCCATCCAAGAGGCGGGAGCAGGGCGAACCGAGGGGAGCAGTACTTC
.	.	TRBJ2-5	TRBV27	CASKTGLCRGEGETQYF	TGTGCCAGCAAGACTGGTTTGTGCAGGGGTGAGGGAGAGACCCAGTACTTC
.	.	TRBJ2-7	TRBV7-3	CASSLQAGSVHEQYF	TGTGCCAGCAGCTTACAGGCAGGGTCTGTCCACGAGCAGTACTTC
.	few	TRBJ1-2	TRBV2	CAIGGVFWYGYTF	TGTGCCATCGGAGGGGTATTCTGGTATGGCTACACCTTC
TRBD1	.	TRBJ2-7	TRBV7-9	CASSPRGGGQYF	TGTGCCAGCAGCCCCCGAGGGGGCGGGCAGTACTTC
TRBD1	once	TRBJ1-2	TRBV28	CASSPGQGEIYGYTF	TGTGCCAGCAGCCCGGGACAGGGGGAGATCTATGGCTACACCTTC
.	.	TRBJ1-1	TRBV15	CATSPLRLNTEAFF	TGTGCCACCAGCCCTCTGCGGTTGAACACTGAAGCTTTCTTT
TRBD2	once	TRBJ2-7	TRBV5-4	CASSFGGDSSYEQYF	TGTGCCAGCAGCTTCGGGGGGGATAGCTCCTACGAGCAGTACTTC
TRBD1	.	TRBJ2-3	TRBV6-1	CASTPQGKGADTQYF	TGTGCCAGCACCCCACAGGGGAAGGGGGCAGATACGCAGTATTTT
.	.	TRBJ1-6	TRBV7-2	CASNLSLGFGYNSPLHF	TGTGCCAGCAACTTAAGTCTGGGGTTCGGGTATAATTCACCCCTCCACTTT
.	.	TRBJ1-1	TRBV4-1	CASSQYRGEAFF	TGCGCCAGCAGCCAATATCGGGGTGAAGCTTTCTTT
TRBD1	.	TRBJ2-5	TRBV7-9	CASSSWTGRRIGETQYF	TGTGCCAGCAGCTCTTGGACAGGTCGTCGAATCGGAGAGACCCAGTACTTC
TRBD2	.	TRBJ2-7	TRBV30	CAWTHRTSGSYEQYF	TGTGCCTGGACTCACCGGACTAGCGGGAGTTACGAGCAGTACTTC
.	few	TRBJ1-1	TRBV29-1	CSVAVGGGNTEAFF	TGCAGCGTTGCCGTTGGAGGGGGGAACACTGAAGCTTTCTTT
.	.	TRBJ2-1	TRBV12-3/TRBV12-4	CASSLNYGPSNEQFF	TGTGCCAGCAGTTTAAATTACGGGCCTTCTAATGAGCAGTTCTTC
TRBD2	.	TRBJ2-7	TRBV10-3	CAISDSGSFAYEQYF	TGTGCCATCAGTGATAGCGGGAGTTTCGCCTACGAGCAGTACTTC
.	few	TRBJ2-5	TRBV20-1	CSARDVEQGRKTQYF	TGCAGTGCTAGAGATGTGGAGCAGGGCCGGAAGACCCAGTACTTC
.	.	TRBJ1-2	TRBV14	CASSPQRGEGYTF	TGTGCCAGCAGCCCCCAAAGAGGCGAAGGCTACACCTTC
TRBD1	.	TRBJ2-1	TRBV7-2	CASSPDRDRLGNEQFF	TGTGCCAGCAGCCCGGACCGGGACAGGCTGGGGAATGAGCAGTTCTTC
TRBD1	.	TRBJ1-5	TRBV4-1	CASSRAGRDRGRSQPQHF	TGCGCCAGCAGCCGGGCGGGCAGGGACAGGGGAAGGAGTCAGCCCCAGCATTTT
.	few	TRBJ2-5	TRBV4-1	CASSQSGGRETQYF	TGCGCCAGCAGCCAATCGGGCGGACGAGAGACCCAGTACTTC
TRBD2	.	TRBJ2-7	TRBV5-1	CASSLVTSASSYEQYF	TGCGCCAGCAGCTTGGTGACTAGCGCGAGCTCCTACGAGCAGTACTTC
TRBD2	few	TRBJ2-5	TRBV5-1	CASSNIPGLAEETQYF	TGCGCCAGCAGCAACATCCCGGGACTAGCGGAAGAGACCCAGTACTTC
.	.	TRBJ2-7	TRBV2	CASSGRQDPYEQYF	TGTGCCAGCAGTGGAAGACAGGACCCCTACGAGCAGTACTTC
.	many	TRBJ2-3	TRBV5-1	CASSFKGSSTDTQYF	TGCGCCAGCAGTTTCAAAGGGTCTAGCACAGATACGCAGTATTTT
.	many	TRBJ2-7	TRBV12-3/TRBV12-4	CASSSGGLSYEQYF	TGTGCCAGCAGTTCCGGCGGCCTCTCCTACGAGCAGTACTTC
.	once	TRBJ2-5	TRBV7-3	CASSLPEATYQETQYF	TGTGCCAGCAGCTTACCAGAAGCGACCTACCAAGAGACCCAGTACTTC
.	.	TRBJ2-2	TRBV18	CASSHATGSNGELFF	TGTGCCAGCTCACACGCTACAGGGTCAAACGGGGAGCTGTTTTTT
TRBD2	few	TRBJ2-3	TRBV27	CASSLAGLAFADTQYF	TGTGCCAGCAGTTTAGCGGGACTAGCGTTCGCAGATACGCAGTATTTT